One and the same sample provided the 12 T cell receptor beta chains below, sequenced in a study of T cell responses to AZD1222 COVID-19 vaccine. Sequencing used immunoSEQ multiplex PCR; TCRdb keeps in-frame clones, though not all of them. The sample carries about 130,000 clones, 75% to 90% recorded once. Here the sequenced sample was peripheral blood, taken on day 0 of AZD1222 vaccination. The receptors here all came from an adult in good health.

This rearrangement joins TRBV7-2 to TRBJ2-7, with TRBD2 matching 8 bases. The CDR3 is made up of 16 amino acids. Looked up from germline, CDR1 is SGHTA and CDR2 is FQGNSA. V lost 1 base and J lost 2; bases outside the gene matches: 7. For the CDR3, the DNA is TGTGCCAGCAGCTTAGGTGGCGGGGGGCCGCCCTACGAGCAGTACTTC. This encodes CASSLGGGGPPYEQYF.

The genes are TRBV20-1 and TRBJ2-1; D is ambiguous. This CDR3 has 10 residues. Germline-derived CDR1 and CDR2 are DFQATT and SNEGSKA (reference sequence). The V end lost 5 bases, the J end lost 9 bases, and 8 bases lay between the germline ends. CDR3 region: CSALQGEQFF. The CDR3, as DNA: TGCAGTGCTCTGCAAGGTGAGCAGTTCTTC.

The gene calls are TRBV19 and TRBJ1-2; D perhaps matches TRBD1 (6 bases). The germline CDR1 and CDR2 sequences are LNHDA and SQIVND (reference sequence). With 7 bases removed from V and 5 bases from J, the gap between germline ends came to 14 bases. The CDR3 contains 13 residues. In DNA, the CDR3 is TGTGCCAGTACGGGGGGCCCAGGGTATGGCTACACCTTC. It codes for CASTGGPGYGYTF.

This clone was observed a single time. This chain uses TRBV7-2 with TRBJ1-6; 8 nucleotides match TRBD1. V was pared by 4 bases and J by 7 bases, with 6 bases of the junction left unmatched. The CDR3 is 15 amino acids. CDR1 and CDR2 (germline): SGHTA, FQGNSA. The CDR3: CASSSIWTGNSPLHF. The CDR3 DNA reads TGTGCCAGCAGCTCCATTTGGACAGGGAATTCACCCCTCCACTTT. The full variable domain, in which reference TRBV7-2 and TRBJ1-6 provide the parts outside the CDR3, is GAGVSQSPSNKVTEKGKDVELRCDPISGHTALYWYRQSLGQGLEFLIYFQGNSAPDKSGLPSDRFSAERTGGSVSTLTIQRTQQEDSAVYLCASSSIWTGNSPLHFGNGTRLTVT.

This clone has a handful of counts. The V gene is TRBV27, the J gene TRBJ1-6; D remains unclear. V lost 6 bases and J 5 bases, leaving 11 bases between the germline ends. From germline, CDR1 is MNHEY and CDR2 SMNVEV (reference sequence). The CDR3 runs 14 residues. Here the CDR3 DNA reads TGTGCCAGCAGGCCGGGTTTCAATAATTCACCCCTCCACTTT. Translation: CASRPGFNNSPLHF.

This clone appeared a single time. The chain combines TRBV4-1 with TRBJ1-4; D possibly corresponds to TRBD1 (6 bases). Trimming removed 2 bases from V and 0 bases from J, with 13 bases in between. The CDR3 is made up of 17 amino acids. The V gene's germline CDR1 is MGHRA and CDR2 YSYEKL. The CDR3 nucleotides read TGCGCCAGCAGCCAAAAGCCCCACAGGGCAACTAATGAAAAACTGTTTTTT. As protein: CASSQKPHRATNEKLFF.

The genes are TRBV5-6 and TRBJ1-5; D gene ambiguous. Trimming pared 0 bases from V and 9 bases from J, leaving 10 bases between. The CDR3 spans 13 residues. Germline CDR1 and CDR2: SGHDT and YYEEEE. CDR3 DNA sequence: TGTGCCAGCAGCTTGGGTGGGGATGGGCCCCAGCATTTT. Protein product: CASSLGGDGPQHF.

This clone showed up many times. The rearrangement joins TRBV27 to TRBJ1-5, with a tentative D call TRBD1 (5 bases). Germline V CDR1 and CDR2: MNHEY, SMNVEV (reference sequence). V dropped 8 bases and J dropped 7 bases, with 18 bases sitting between them. The CDR3 has 14 amino acids. CDR3 loop: CASRLGTGEQPQHF. CDR3 DNA: TGTGCCAGCCGACTAGGAACAGGTGAACAGCCCCAGCATTTT.

The V call is TRBV29-1, the J call TRBJ1-1, with no clear D. Germline values: CDR1 SQVTM, CDR2 ANQGSEA. The germline V and J ends were trimmed by 3 bases and 6 bases, with 17 bases remaining between them. The CDR3 is made up of 14 amino acids. CDR3 protein: CSVDTQDYSSEAFF. The CDR3 DNA sequence: TGCAGCGTTGATACGCAGGATTATAGCTCTGAAGCTTTCTTT. The full variable domain, with the rest looked up from reference TRBV29-1 and TRBJ1-1, is SAVISQKPSRDICQRGTSLTIQCQVDSQVTMMFWYRQQPGQSLTLIATANQGSEATYESGFVIDKFPISRPNLTFSTLTVSNMSPEDSSIYLCSVDTQDYSSEAFFGQGTRLTVV.

About this clone: Germline is not matched at one junction end, which may reflect a read error. V is TRBV19 and J is TRBJ1-1; no clear D. This CDR3 region has 16 residues. Germline V lookup: CDR1 LNHDA, CDR2 SQIVND (reference sequence). This CDR3 is CASSLERARQNTEAFF. The CDR3 DNA is TGTGCCAGTAGTCTAGAAAGAGCGCGGCAGAACACTGAAGCTTTCTTT.

This chain joins TRBV6-4 and TRBJ1-2, with D unclear. With 1 base removed from V and 7 bases from J, the gap between germline ends came to 4 bases. CDR1 MRHNA and CDR2 SNTAGT come from the germline V gene. This CDR3 region has 11 residues. The CDR3 coding sequence is TGTGCCAGCAGTGACTTACGTGGCTACACCTTC. Its protein product is CASSDLRGYTF.

This clone has only a few counts. At one end the junction does not follow the germline gene, possibly because of a read error. The chain recombines TRBV4-1 with TRBJ1-4; a possible D gene is TRBD1 (5 bases). The CDR3 totals 13 residues. Germline V lookup: CDR1 MGHRA, CDR2 YSYEKL. The CDR3 loop reads CASSQDVEGPAIF. Written as DNA, the CDR3 is TGCGCCAGCAGCCAAGATGTCGAGGGACCCGCTATTTTT.